The 27 T cell receptor beta chains below all came from one sample that was sequenced in a study of OX40 agonist ivuxolimab in advanced cancers. Sequencing was performed with immunoSEQ multiplex PCR; in TCRdb, only in-frame clones are kept and a portion is missing. The top ten hold roughly 30% of the sample, which has under 8,500 clones, around 79% seen once. Specimen: CD4+ or CD8+ T cells sorted from blood, collected in a trial of the OX40 agonist ivuxolimab. All receptors come from an adult with an advanced solid tumor such as melanoma, head and neck, liver or kidney cancer.

This clone is a singleton in its sample. The rearrangement uses TRBV6-1 and TRBJ1-2, with 11 bases that match TRBD1. The V gene end was trimmed by 6 bases and the J gene end by 6 bases; junction bases not matched to a gene: 9. The CDR3 has 15 amino acids. The germline V gene has CDR1 MNHNS and CDR2 SASEGT. This chain's CDR3 is CASRDRDRGTDGYTF. In DNA, the CDR3 is TGTGCCAGCAGAGACCGGGACAGGGGGACAGATGGCTACACCTTC.

V and J are TRBV4-1 and TRBJ2-7, with 12 bases identical to TRBD2. The CDR3 has 16 amino acids. Looked up from germline, CDR1 is MGHRA and CDR2 is YSYEKL. The V gene end was trimmed by 0 bases and the J gene end by 6 bases; junction bases not matched to a gene: 6. CDR3 DNA sequence: TGCGCCAGCAGCCAAGACGAAACTAGCGGGAGGTTCGAGCAGTACTTC. It is translated as CASSQDETSGRFEQYF.

The chain couples TRBV13 to TRBJ2-5; either TRBD1 or TRBD2 may fit D (5 bases each). Trimming took 5 bases from V and 2 from J, leaving 9 bases between them. CDR3 length equals 13 residues. Germline V lookup: CDR1 PRHDT, CDR2 FYEKMQ (reference sequence). In nucleotides, the CDR3 is TGTGCCAGCAGCCTGGGGGATCAAGAGACCCAGTACTTC. It translates to CASSLGDQETQYF.

The rearrangement joins TRBV9 to TRBJ2-7, with 8 bases that match TRBD1. Trimming at V came to 4 bases and at J to 0 bases, leaving 3 bases not matched to a gene. Per the germline V gene, CDR1 is SGDLS and CDR2 is YYNGEE. The length of the CDR3 is 14 residues. CDR3: CASSLGTGSYEQYF. The CDR3 coding sequence is TGTGCCAGCAGCCTAGGGACAGGCTCCTACGAGCAGTACTTC.

The rearrangement joins TRBV9 to TRBJ1-1; possibly TRBD1 for D (5 bases). The V end was cut by 2 bases, the J end by 0 bases, with 11 bases between. CDR3 length: 15 amino acids. Germline V gives CDR1 SGDLS, CDR2 YYNGEE. CDR3 amino acids: CASSVSSGMNTEAFF. The CDR3 DNA sequence: TGTGCCAGCAGCGTTTCGTCAGGGATGAACACTGAAGCTTTCTTT. Filled out from reference TRBV9 and TRBJ1-1, the complete variable domain reads DSGVTQTPKHLITATGQRVTLRCSPRSGDLSVYWYQQSLDQGLQFLIQYYNGEERAKGNILERFSAQQFPDLHSELNLSSLELGDSALYFCASSVSSGMNTEAFFGQGTRLTVV.

The CDR3 spells CASSLSRVGTDTQYF. The CDR3 DNA is TGTGCCAGCAGTTTATCCAGGGTTGGCACAGATACGCAGTATTTT. V and J are TRBV28 and TRBJ2-3; perhaps TRBD1 as D (5 bases). The CDR3 extends over 15 amino acids. Germline assignment: CDR1 MDHEN and CDR2 SYDVKM. The V gene lost 1 base and the J gene lost 1 base, with 9 bases spanning the gap.

A few counts support this clone. CDR3 DNA sequence: TGTGCCAGCAGTTTTGGGGGGACCGATTCACCCCTCCACTTT. It encodes CASSFGGTDSPLHF. This sequence joins TRBV28 and TRBJ1-6; weak D call: TRBD1 (5 bases). Trimming stripped 3 bases from V and 8 bases from J, with 11 bases between. Germline values: CDR1 MDHEN, CDR2 SYDVKM. The CDR3 runs 14 residues.

V usage is TRBV6-1 and J usage is TRBJ2-1, with D perhaps assigned TRBD1 or TRBD2 (5 bases each). V shed 4 bases and J shed 0 bases, with 10 bases lying between them. Germline V gene lookup returns CDR1 MNHNS and CDR2 SASEGT. This CDR3 is built from 15 residues. The DNA for the CDR3 is TGTGCCAGCAGTGGGGACGGTGCCTCCTACAATGAGCAGTTCTTC. Translated, it gives CASSGDGASYNEQFF.

The V call is TRBV18, the J call TRBJ2-3, with D possibly being TRBD1 (5 bases). This CDR3 contains 13 residues. Germline lookup yields CDR1 KGHSH and CDR2 LQKENI. Deletions cut 4 bases from V and 6 bases from J, with 11 bases between. The CDR3 is CASSQGPRDTQYF. The CDR3 nucleotides are TGTGCCAGCTCACAGGGGCCCCGGGATACGCAGTATTTT.

The V call is TRBV11-2, the J call TRBJ2-7; the match to TRBD1 covers 10 bases. The CDR3 consists of 14 residues. The V gene's germline CDR1 is SGHAT and CDR2 FQNNGV. J gave up 3 bases and V 1 base, and 0 bases lay outside the gene matches. As DNA, the CDR3 is TGTGCCAGCAGCTTAGGGACAGGGGGCTACGAGCAGTACTTC. Amino acids: CASSLGTGGYEQYF. Looking up the rest from reference TRBV11-2 and TRBJ2-7 gives the full variable domain: EAGVAQSPRYKIIEKRQSVAFWCNPISGHATLYWYQQILGQGPKLLIQFQNNGVVDDSQLPKDRFSAERLKGVDSTLKIQPAKLEDSAVYLCASSLGTGGYEQYFGPGTRLTVT.

In its sample, this clone was seen a few times. J is TRBJ2-7 and V is TRBV4-1; perhaps TRBD1 as D (6 bases). V was clipped by 0 bases and J by 2 bases, with 8 bases between them. In germline, CDR1 is MGHRA, CDR2 YSYEKL. There are 14 residues in the CDR3. CDR3 residues: CASSQDPGAYEQYF. CDR3 nucleotide sequence: TGCGCCAGCAGCCAAGATCCAGGGGCCTACGAGCAGTACTTC.

Only a few counts were recorded for this clone. The rearrangement uses TRBV7-8 and TRBJ2-7; D call uncertain. The CDR3 totals 11 residues. The V end was cut by 5 bases, the J end by 6 bases, with 8 bases between. Germline assignment: CDR1 SGHVS and CDR2 FQNEAQ. The chain's CDR3 is CASSPLVEQYF. The CDR3 nucleotides read TGTGCCAGCAGCCCATTAGTCGAGCAGTACTTC.

This clone came up a few times. J is TRBJ1-1 and V is TRBV7-9; tentative D call: TRBD1 (6 bases). Per germline, CDR1 SEHNR and CDR2 FQNEAQ (reference sequence). The CDR3 loop spans 13 amino acids. Trimming took off 1 base at V and 6 bases at J, with 9 bases between the two ends. The CDR3 region is CASSLDRVAEAFF. CDR3 coding DNA: TGTGCCAGCAGCTTAGACAGGGTGGCTGAAGCTTTCTTT.

The J gene is TRBJ1-5, the V gene TRBV28; D remains ambiguous. The length of the CDR3 is 13 residues. The germline CDR1 and CDR2 sequences are MDHEN and SYDVKM. Trimming removed 5 bases at V and 6 bases at J, with 11 bases between. This CDR3 is CASSAWPGQPQHF. The CDR3 region has the DNA TGTGCCAGCAGTGCTTGGCCCGGTCAGCCCCAGCATTTT.

This clone was seen just once. The rearrangement links TRBV15 to TRBJ1-4; tentative D call: TRBD1 (5 bases). V lost 0 bases and J 0 bases, leaving 14 bases between the germline ends. Per the germline V gene, CDR1 is LNHNV and CDR2 is YYDKDF (reference sequence). The CDR3 is made up of 18 amino acids. The CDR3 DNA reads TGTGCCACCAGCAGAGATTGGGGAGGGGCCGCAACTAATGAAAAACTGTTTTTT. Protein: CATSRDWGGAATNEKLFF.

The chain employs TRBV7-8 and TRBJ1-4; D is ambiguous. The CDR3 is 17 residues long. V shed 2 bases and J shed 4 bases, with 17 bases lying between them. Germline CDR1 SGHVS, CDR2 FQNEAQ. DNA of the CDR3: TGTGCCAGCAGCTTAAGTCGGCTTGAACAGTATAATGAAAAACTGTTTTTT. This codes for CASSLSRLEQYNEKLFF.

The V call is TRBV28, the J call TRBJ1-4, with 7 bases that match TRBD1. The CDR3 consists of 15 residues. The trim removed 1 base at V and 3 bases at J, leaving 2 bases unmatched. CDR1 and CDR2 (germline): MDHEN, SYDVKM. For the CDR3, the DNA is TGTGCCAGCAGTTTATACACAGGGGCTAATGAAAAACTGTTTTTT. Translating gives CASSLYTGANEKLFF.

The DNA for the CDR3 is TGTGCCAGCAGCTCAGGGGACAGTTACAATGAGCAGTTCTTC. Translating it yields CASSSGDSYNEQFF. V gene TRBV7-9 combines with J gene TRBJ2-1, with 7 bases lining up with TRBD1. Germline CDR1 SEHNR, CDR2 FQNEAQ (reference sequence). J gave up 4 bases and V 4 bases, and 4 bases lay outside the gene matches. This CDR3 is 14 amino acids long.

V gene TRBV9 combines with J gene TRBJ2-1; 8 bases are shared with TRBD2. J was trimmed by 9 bases and V by 3 bases; bases with no gene match: 8. CDR1 and CDR2 from the germline V gene are SGDLS and YYNGEE. The CDR3 length is 14 residues. The CDR3 sequence is CASSAGLASGEQFF. In nucleotides, the CDR3 is TGTGCCAGCAGCGCAGGACTAGCATCAGGTGAGCAGTTCTTC.

This chain links TRBV28 with TRBJ1-1; 8 bases line up with TRBD1. In germline, CDR1 is MDHEN, CDR2 SYDVKM. Trimming at V came to 7 bases and at J to 6 bases, leaving 4 bases not matched to a gene. This CDR3 region has 12 residues. The CDR3 protein is CASMDRVPEAFF. The CDR3, as DNA: TGTGCCAGCATGGACAGGGTCCCTGAAGCTTTCTTT. The entire variable domain, with the rest obtained from reference TRBV28 and TRBJ1-1, is as follows: DVKVTQSSRYLVKRTGEKVFLECVQDMDHENMFWYRQDPGLGLRLIYFSYDVKMKEKGDIPEGYSVSREKKERFSLILESASTNQTSMYLCASMDRVPEAFFGQGTRLTVV.

In the case of this clone: Other DNA sequences of this sample code for an identical CDR3. This chain connects TRBV4-1 to TRBJ2-7; 7 bases map to TRBD1. This CDR3 spans 15 amino acids. Germline loops: CDR1 MGHRA, CDR2 YSYEKL. V lost 0 bases to trimming and J lost 0 bases; unmatched junction nucleotides: 2. The CDR3 DNA reads TGCGCCAGCAGCCAAGAAGGGACAGACTCCTACGAGCAGTACTTC. As protein: CASSQEGTDSYEQYF.

The rearrangement uses TRBV9 and TRBJ1-3; D not resolved. Per germline, CDR1 SGDLS and CDR2 YYNGEE. This CDR3 is 14 amino acids long. V was clipped by 0 bases and J by 8 bases, with 12 bases between them. The DNA of the CDR3 is TGTGCCAGCAGCGTAGACCTAACCCGGGACACCATATATTTT. It specifies CASSVDLTRDTIYF.

CDR3 sequence: CASSYSGSRETQYF. The CDR3 DNA sequence: TGTGCCAGCAGTTACTCCGGGAGCCGGGAGACCCAGTACTTC. The gene calls are TRBV6-5 and TRBJ2-5, with D maybe TRBD2 (6 bases). The CDR3 is made up of 14 amino acids. Germline values: CDR1 MNHEY, CDR2 SVGAGI. Trimming took 0 bases from V and 5 from J, leaving 10 bases between them.

This chain links TRBV7-9 with TRBJ2-3; TRBD1 matches 9 bases. The CDR3 length is 14 residues. Trimming removed 5 bases from V and 3 bases from J; junction bases left unmatched: 3. CDR1 and CDR2 from the germline V gene are SEHNR and FQNEAQ (reference sequence). CDR3 loop: CASSPGQGTDTQYF. CDR3 sequence (DNA): TGTGCCAGCAGCCCAGGACAGGGGACAGATACGCAGTATTTT.

The rearrangement uses TRBV14 and TRBJ2-1, with 13 bases matching TRBD2. The CDR3 is made up of 16 amino acids. V shed 1 base, J shed 7 bases, and the junction held 4 bases outside the gene matches. CDR1 and CDR2 from the germline V gene are SGHDN and FVKESK. The CDR3 sequence is CASSQVLAGGMNEQFF. Here the CDR3 DNA reads TGTGCCAGCAGCCAAGTACTAGCGGGGGGGATGAATGAGCAGTTCTTC.

The chain is built from TRBV7-6 and TRBJ1-3, with D unresolved. The CDR3 totals 16 residues. Germline assignment: CDR1 SGHVS and CDR2 FNYEAQ. Trimming shortened V by 1 base and J by 4 bases, and 14 bases separated the two germline ends. CDR3 sequence (DNA): TGTGCCAGCAGCTTAGAAGGCTATATATCGGGAAACACCATATATTTT. Translating it yields CASSLEGYISGNTIYF.

This rearrangement joins TRBV5-1 to TRBJ2-7; 12 bases fit TRBD2. V was clipped by 2 bases and J by 5 bases; unmatched bases: 8. Germline assignment: CDR1 SGHRS and CDR2 YFSETQ. The CDR3 covers 16 residues. CDR3 loop: CASSFLGLAGTDEQYF. CDR3 in DNA: TGCGCCAGCAGCTTTTTAGGACTAGCGGGAACCGACGAGCAGTACTTC.